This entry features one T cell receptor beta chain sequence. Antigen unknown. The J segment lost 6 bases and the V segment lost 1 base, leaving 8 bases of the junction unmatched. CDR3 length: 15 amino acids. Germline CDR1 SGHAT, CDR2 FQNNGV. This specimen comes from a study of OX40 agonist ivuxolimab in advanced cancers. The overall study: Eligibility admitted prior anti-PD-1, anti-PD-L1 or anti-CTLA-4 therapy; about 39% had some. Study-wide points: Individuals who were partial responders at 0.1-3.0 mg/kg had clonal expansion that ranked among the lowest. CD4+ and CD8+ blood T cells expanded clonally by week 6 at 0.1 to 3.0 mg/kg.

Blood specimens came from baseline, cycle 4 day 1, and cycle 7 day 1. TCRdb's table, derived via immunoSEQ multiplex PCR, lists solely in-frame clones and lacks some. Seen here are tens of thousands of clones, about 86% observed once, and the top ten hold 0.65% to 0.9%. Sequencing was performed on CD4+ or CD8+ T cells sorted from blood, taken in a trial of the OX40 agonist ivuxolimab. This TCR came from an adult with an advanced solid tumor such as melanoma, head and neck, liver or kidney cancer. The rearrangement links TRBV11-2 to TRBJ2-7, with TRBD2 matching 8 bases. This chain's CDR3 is CASSLGAGGPLEQYF. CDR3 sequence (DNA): TGTGCCAGCAGCTTAGGGGCGGGAGGCCCTCTCGAGCAGTACTTC.